The rows below give T cell receptor beta chains drawn from one sample of a study of T cell responses to AZD1222 COVID-19 vaccine. Sequencing was performed with immunoSEQ multiplex PCR; in TCRdb, only in-frame clones are kept and a portion is missing. Here the sample spans about 56,000 clones, nearly 80% being singletons. The starting material was peripheral blood, obtained 28 days after the second AZD1222 dose. The receptors here all came from an adult who received the AZD1222 COVID-19 vaccine. Both conserved end residues are part of each CDR3. The D gene is left open where the match is weak. Clone size is shown for a subset of rows, as once, few, many or a class of expanded clone.

14 | TRBJ2-2 | TRBV19 | NA | NA | TGTGCCAGTAGTGTGAATACGGCGACCGGGGAGCTGTTTTTT | CASSVNTATGELFF
16 | TRBJ2-3 | TRBV10-2 | once | TRBD1 | TGCGCCAGCATGAATACCGGGACAGGGGCATCAGATACGCAGTATTTT | CASMNTGTGASDTQYF
14 | TRBJ2-7 | TRBV2 | few | TRBD2 | TGTGCCAGCAGGGCACTAGCGACCACTTACGAGCAGTACTTC | CASRALATTYEQYF
19 | TRBJ2-1 | TRBV2 | NA | TRBD2 | TGTGCCAGCAGTGAATCTTTAGCGGGCGGGACTAGCCCCCGGAATGAGCAGTTCTTC | CASSESLAGGTSPRNEQFF
13 | TRBJ2-1 | TRBV19 | NA | TRBD2 | TGTGCCAGTAGTCTACTAGCGGTCGGGGAGCAGTTCTTC | CASSLLAVGEQFF
12 | TRBJ2-3 | TRBV28 | NA | TRBD2 | TGTGCGACGACTAGCGGGGTAGATACGCAGTATTTT | CATTSGVDTQYF
13 | TRBJ2-7 | TRBV11-1 | NA | NA | TGTGCCAGCAGGGGAGACACAACCTACGAGCAGTACTTC | CASRGDTTYEQYF
14 | TRBJ2-5 | TRBV7-9 | once | NA | TGTGCCAGCAGCTTAGTACTAGCCGGAGAGACCCAGTACTTC | CASSLVLAGETQYF
16 | TRBJ2-1 | TRBV11-2 | NA | TRBD2 | TGTGCCAGCAGCCCCTTTTTAGCGGGAGGTGGGAATGAGCAGTTCTTC | CASSPFLAGGGNEQFF
14 | TRBJ1-1 | TRBV5-1 | NA | TRBD1 | TGCGCCAGCAGCTCAACAGGGGCTGGCACTGAAGCTTTCTTT | CASSSTGAGTEAFF
15 | TRBJ2-2 | TRBV7-2 | few | NA | TGTGCCAGCAGCGGTAGGGGTTCCTTCACCGGGGAGCTGTTTTTT | CASSGRGSFTGELFF
13 | TRBJ2-1 | TRBV10-2 | NA | TRBD2 | TGCGCCAGCGTACCGGGACTAGCGGGAGAGCAGTTCTTC | CASVPGLAGEQFF
13 | TRBJ1-2 | TRBV30 | NA | TRBD1 | TGTGCCTGGGCCCCAGGGGGCATAAGTGGCTACACCTTC | CAWAPGGISGYTF
15 | TRBJ2-7 | TRBV6-5 | NA | TRBD2 | TGTGCCAGCAGTTACTCGTTAGCGGGGCGGGGAGAGCAGTACTTC | CASSYSLAGRGEQYF
11 | TRBJ1-4 | TRBV18 | NA | NA | TGTGCCAGCTCACCAGGGACGAGACTTTTTTTT | CASSPGTRLFF
13 | TRBJ2-7 | TRBV10-2 | NA | TRBD2 | TGCGCCAGCCGACTAGCGGGGTTACACGAGCAGTACTTC | CASRLAGLHEQYF
12 | TRBJ1-1 | TRBV6-1 | NA | NA | TGTGCCAGCAGTGAAAGTTTGGCAGAAGCTTTCTTT | CASSESLAEAFF
13 | TRBJ2-5 | TRBV28 | NA | NA | TGTGCCAGCAGTTTCCAATACCAAGAGACCCAGTACTTC | CASSFQYQETQYF
16 | TRBJ2-1 | TRBV3-1/TRBV3-2 | NA | NA | TGTGCCAGCAGCCACCGAGGGACTTACTCCTACAATGAGCAGTTCTTC | CASSHRGTYSYNEQFF
16 | TRBJ2-3 | TRBV4-2 | NA | NA | TGTGCCAGCAGCCAAGCCGGGCAAACTAGCACAGATACGCAGTATTTT | CASSQAGQTSTDTQYF
15 | TRBJ2-7 | TRBV6-5 | NA | NA | TGTGCCAGCAGTTACTTCGGGGCAGGGGTTAACGAGCAGTACTTC | CASSYFGAGVNEQYF
15 | TRBJ2-7 | TRBV28 | NA | TRBD2 | TGTGCCAGCAGAGAGGGACTAGCGGACACCTACGAGCAGTACTTC | CASREGLADTYEQYF
15 | TRBJ1-1 | TRBV7-8 | NA | TRBD1 | TGTGCCAGCAGCTACTGGACAGGGCCTACTAATGAAGCTTTCTTT | CASSYWTGPTNEAFF
10 | TRBJ2-7 | TRBV28 | once | NA | TGTGCCAGCAGTCGCTACGAGCAGTACTTC | CASSRYEQYF
12 | TRBJ2-7 | TRBV2 | NA | TRBD2 | TGTGCCAGCATAAGCGGGACCTACGAGCAGTACTTC | CASISGTYEQYF
14 | TRBJ1-4 | TRBV19 | NA | NA | TGTGCCAGTAGCCATGACTGGGGGAATGAAAAACTGTTTTTT | CASSHDWGNEKLFF
16 | TRBJ2-2 | TRBV5-1 | NA | TRBD2 | TGCGCCAGCAGCCCACTAGCGGGGGCATTGACCGGGGAGCTGTTTTTT | CASSPLAGALTGELFF
17 | TRBJ2-2 | TRBV3-1/TRBV3-2 | NA | TRBD2 | TGTGCCAGCAGCCAAGTTGTCGGGGGGGCCAGCACCGGGGAGCTGTTTTTT | CASSQVVGGASTGELFF
13 | TRBJ1-1 | TRBV7-2 | NA | NA | TGTGCCAGCACACAGGGTATGAACACTGAAGCTTTCTTT | CASTQGMNTEAFF
17 | TRBJ2-3 | TRBV3-1/TRBV3-2 | NA | NA | TGTGCCAGCAGCCAGGTCCGAGGCGGGATTCGCACAGATACGCAGTATTTT | CASSQVRGGIRTDTQYF
14 | TRBJ1-1 | TRBV7-9 | NA | NA | TGTGCCAGCAGCTTTGGGCAGAAAAACACTGAAGCTTTCTTT | CASSFGQKNTEAFF
15 | TRBJ1-2 | TRBV6-5 | NA | TRBD1 | TGTGCCAGCAGTTCTCCGGGACAGGGGTACTATGGCTACACCTTC | CASSSPGQGYYGYTF
14 | TRBJ1-1 | TRBV19 | few | NA | TGTGCCAGTAGTATAAGGACGGGGAACACTGAAGCTTTCTTT | CASSIRTGNTEAFF
15 | TRBJ2-3 | TRBV5-1 | few | NA | TGCGCCAGCAGCTTGGGGGCCAAGTCTACAGATACGCAGTATTTT | CASSLGAKSTDTQYF
14 | TRBJ1-3 | TRBV5-1 | NA | NA | TGCGCCAGCACCTCCGACACCGCTGGAAACACCATATATTTT | CASTSDTAGNTIYF
12 | TRBJ1-5 | TRBV30 | NA | NA | TGTGCCTGGGACGGAACCAATCAGCCCCAGCATTTT | CAWDGTNQPQHF
15 | TRBJ2-2 | TRBV5-4 | NA | TRBD1 | TGTGCCAGCAGCGCCGGGACAGGGGTTACCGGGGAGCTGTTTTTT | CASSAGTGVTGELFF
13 | TRBJ2-5 | TRBV5-1 | NA | NA | TGCGCCAGCAGCTCCGGGACATCCGGGACCCAGTACTTC | CASSSGTSGTQYF
17 | TRBJ2-7 | TRBV28 | NA | TRBD1 | TGTGCCAGCAGTTTCCACCCCCCTCCGGGACAGGGTAAAGAGCAGTACTTC | CASSFHPPPGQGKEQYF
15 | TRBJ1-3 | TRBV10-3 | few | NA | TGTGCCACATTCCCGGGCGGCTCCTCTGGAAACACCATATATTTT | CATFPGGSSGNTIYF
12 | TRBJ2-3 | TRBV7-9 | few | NA | TGTGCCAGCAGCTCCCCGTCAGATACGCAGTATTTT | CASSSPSDTQYF
15 | TRBJ1-5 | TRBV12-5 | NA | NA | TGTGCTAGTGGTTTGGCTCAGGGTAGCAATCAGCCCCAGCATTTT | CASGLAQGSNQPQHF
14 | TRBJ2-5 | TRBV14 | many | NA | TGTGCCAGCAGCCCCGGCCGCTGGTTGGAGACCCAGTACTTC | CASSPGRWLETQYF
13 | TRBJ1-2 | TRBV28 | NA | NA | TGTGCCAGCAGCGGCGGGTTCGACTATGGCTACACCTTC | CASSGGFDYGYTF
18 | TRBJ1-5 | TRBV2 | NA | TRBD1 | TGTGCCAGCACTCTATCGGGACAGGAAAGGAATAGCAATCAGCCCCAGCATTTT | CASTLSGQERNSNQPQHF
15 | TRBJ1-2 | TRBV6-1 | once | TRBD1 | TGTGCCAGCAGTGAATTGACAGGGGGCGGCTATGGCTACACCTTC | CASSELTGGGYGYTF
13 | TRBJ1-5 | TRBV7-2 | few | NA | TGTGCCAGCAGCTTAGAAGCGGGTCAGCCCCAGCATTTT | CASSLEAGQPQHF
18 | TRBJ2-7 | TRBV5-6 | NA | TRBD2 | TGTGCCAGCAGCTTGGAGAGGGGCGGGAGTTTGCGGCACTACGAGCAGTACTTC | CASSLERGGSLRHYEQYF